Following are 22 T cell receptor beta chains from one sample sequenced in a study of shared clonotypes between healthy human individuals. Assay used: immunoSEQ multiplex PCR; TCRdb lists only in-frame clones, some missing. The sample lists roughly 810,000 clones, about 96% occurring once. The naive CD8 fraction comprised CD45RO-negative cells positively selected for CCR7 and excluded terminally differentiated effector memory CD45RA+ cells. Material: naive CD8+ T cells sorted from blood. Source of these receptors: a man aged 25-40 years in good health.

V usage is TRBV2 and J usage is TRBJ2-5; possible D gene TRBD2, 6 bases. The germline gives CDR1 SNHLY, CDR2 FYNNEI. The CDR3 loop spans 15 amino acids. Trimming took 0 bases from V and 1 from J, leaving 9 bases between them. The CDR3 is CASSEARDPQETQYF. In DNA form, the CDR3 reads TGTGCCAGCAGTGAAGCGCGGGACCCCCAAGAGACCCAGTACTTC.

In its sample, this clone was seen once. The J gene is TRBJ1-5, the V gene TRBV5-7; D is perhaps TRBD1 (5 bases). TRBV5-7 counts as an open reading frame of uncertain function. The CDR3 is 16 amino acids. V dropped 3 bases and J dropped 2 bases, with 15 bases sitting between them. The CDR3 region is CASSSAAGRGNQPQHF. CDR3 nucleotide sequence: TGTGCCAGCAGCTCGGCGGCAGGGAGAGGCAATCAGCCCCAGCATTTT.

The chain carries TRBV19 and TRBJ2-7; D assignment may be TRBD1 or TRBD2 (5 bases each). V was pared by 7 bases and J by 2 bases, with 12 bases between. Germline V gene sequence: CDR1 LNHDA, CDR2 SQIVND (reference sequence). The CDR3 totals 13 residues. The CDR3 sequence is CASKGKTTYEQYF. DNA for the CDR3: TGTGCCAGTAAGGGGAAGACTACCTACGAGCAGTACTTC.

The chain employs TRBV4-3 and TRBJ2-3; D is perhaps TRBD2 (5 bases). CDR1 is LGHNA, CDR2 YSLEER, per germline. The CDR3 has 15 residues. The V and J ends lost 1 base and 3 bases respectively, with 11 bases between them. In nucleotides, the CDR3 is TGCGCCAGCAGCCAAGGGGAGTGGGAGACAGATACGCAGTATTTT. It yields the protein CASSQGEWETDTQYF.

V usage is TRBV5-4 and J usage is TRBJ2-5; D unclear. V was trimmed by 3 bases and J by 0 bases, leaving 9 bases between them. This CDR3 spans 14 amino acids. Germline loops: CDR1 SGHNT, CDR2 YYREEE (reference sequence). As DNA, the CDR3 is TGTGCCAGCAGCTCCACTCCGGACCAAGAGACCCAGTACTTC. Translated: CASSSTPDQETQYF. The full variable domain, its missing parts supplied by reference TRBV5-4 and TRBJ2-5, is ETGVTQSPTHLIKTRGQQVTLRCSSQSGHNTVSWYQQALGQGPQFIFQYYREEENGRGNFPPRFSGLQFPNYSSELNVNALELDDSALYLCASSSTPDQETQYFGPGTRLLVL.

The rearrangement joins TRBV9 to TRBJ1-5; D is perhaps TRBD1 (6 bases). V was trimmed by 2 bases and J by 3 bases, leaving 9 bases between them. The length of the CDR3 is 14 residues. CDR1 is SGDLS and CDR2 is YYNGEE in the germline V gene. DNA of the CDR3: TGTGCCAGCAGCGTGGGGGGCCTCAATCAGCCCCAGCATTTT. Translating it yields CASSVGGLNQPQHF. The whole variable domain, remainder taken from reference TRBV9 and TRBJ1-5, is DSGVTQTPKHLITATGQRVTLRCSPRSGDLSVYWYQQSLDQGLQFLIQYYNGEERAKGNILERFSAQQFPDLHSELNLSSLELGDSALYFCASSVGGLNQPQHFGDGTRLSIL.

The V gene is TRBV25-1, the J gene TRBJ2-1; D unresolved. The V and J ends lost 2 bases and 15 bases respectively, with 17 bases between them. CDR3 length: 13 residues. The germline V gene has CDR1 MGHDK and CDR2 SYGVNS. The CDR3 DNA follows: TGTGCCAGCAGTGAACCTGGGATGCAAGGAGTGTTCTTC. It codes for CASSEPGMQGVFF.

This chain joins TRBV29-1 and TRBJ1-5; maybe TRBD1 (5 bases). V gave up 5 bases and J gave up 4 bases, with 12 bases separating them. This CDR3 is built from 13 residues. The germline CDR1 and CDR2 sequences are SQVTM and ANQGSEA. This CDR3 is CSVWGGDNQPQHF. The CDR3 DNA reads TGCAGCGTTTGGGGCGGAGATAATCAGCCCCAGCATTTT. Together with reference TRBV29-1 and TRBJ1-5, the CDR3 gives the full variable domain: SAVISQKPSRDICQRGTSLTIQCQVDSQVTMMFWYRQQPGQSLTLIATANQGSEATYESGFVIDKFPISRPNLTFSTLTVSNMSPEDSSIYLCSVWGGDNQPQHFGDGTRLSIL.

The CDR3 region has the DNA TGCGCCAGCAGCCAATCCCCCCCGGGACAAAACTACGAGCAGTACTTC. It translates to CASSQSPPGQNYEQYF. V usage is TRBV4-3 and J usage is TRBJ2-7, with a tentative D call TRBD1 (6 bases). Germline V lookup: CDR1 LGHNA, CDR2 YSLEER. The CDR3 is 16 amino acids. The V and J ends lost 2 bases and 3 bases respectively, with 17 bases between them.

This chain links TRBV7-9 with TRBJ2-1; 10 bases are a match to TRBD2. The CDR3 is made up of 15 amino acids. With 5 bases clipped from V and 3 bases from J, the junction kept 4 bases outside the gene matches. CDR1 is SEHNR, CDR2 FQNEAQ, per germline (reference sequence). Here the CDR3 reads CASSTSSGGYNEQFF. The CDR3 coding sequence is TGTGCCAGCAGCACGTCTAGCGGGGGCTACAATGAGCAGTTCTTC.

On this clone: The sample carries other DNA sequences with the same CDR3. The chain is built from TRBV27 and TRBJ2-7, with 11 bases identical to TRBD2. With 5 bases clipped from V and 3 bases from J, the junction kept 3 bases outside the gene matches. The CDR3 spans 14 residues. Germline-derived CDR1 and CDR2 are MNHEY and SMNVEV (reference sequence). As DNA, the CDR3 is TGTGCCAGCAGTCTAGGACTAGCGGGCTACGAGCAGTACTTC. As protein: CASSLGLAGYEQYF.

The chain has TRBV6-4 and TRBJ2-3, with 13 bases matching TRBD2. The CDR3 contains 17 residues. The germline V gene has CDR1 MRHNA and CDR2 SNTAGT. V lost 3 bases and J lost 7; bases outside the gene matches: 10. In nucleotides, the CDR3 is TGTGCCAGCAGTGAATGGACTAGCGGGAGACGTGGGAATACGCAGTATTTT. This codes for CASSEWTSGRRGNTQYF.

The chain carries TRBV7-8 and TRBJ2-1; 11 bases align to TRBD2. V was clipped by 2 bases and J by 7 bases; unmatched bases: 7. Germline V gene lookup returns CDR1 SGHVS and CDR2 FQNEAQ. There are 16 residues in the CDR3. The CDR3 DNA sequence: TGTGCCAGCAGCTTACAGTCCACTAGCGGGAGTAATGAGCAGTTCTTC. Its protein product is CASSLQSTSGSNEQFF.

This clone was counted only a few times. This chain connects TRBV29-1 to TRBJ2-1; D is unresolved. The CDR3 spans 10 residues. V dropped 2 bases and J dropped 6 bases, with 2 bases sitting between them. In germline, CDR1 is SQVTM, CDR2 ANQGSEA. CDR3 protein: CSVESNEQFF. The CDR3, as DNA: TGCAGCGTTGAATCCAATGAGCAGTTCTTC.

The CDR3 spells CASIKWLTGDEQFF. The DNA for the CDR3 is TGTGCCAGCATTAAGTGGTTAACGGGCGATGAGCAGTTCTTC. The rearrangement links TRBV28 to TRBJ2-1; D is ambiguous. The CDR3 consists of 14 residues. V was trimmed by 7 bases and J by 8 bases, leaving 18 bases between them. CDR1 is MDHEN and CDR2 is SYDVKM in the germline V gene.

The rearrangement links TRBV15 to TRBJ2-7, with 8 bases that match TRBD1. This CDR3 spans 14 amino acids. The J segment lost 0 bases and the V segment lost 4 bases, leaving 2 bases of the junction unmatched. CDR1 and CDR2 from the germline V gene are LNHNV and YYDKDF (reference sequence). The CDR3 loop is CATSKGQGSYEQYF. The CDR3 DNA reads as TGTGCCACCAGCAAAGGACAGGGCTCCTACGAGCAGTACTTC.

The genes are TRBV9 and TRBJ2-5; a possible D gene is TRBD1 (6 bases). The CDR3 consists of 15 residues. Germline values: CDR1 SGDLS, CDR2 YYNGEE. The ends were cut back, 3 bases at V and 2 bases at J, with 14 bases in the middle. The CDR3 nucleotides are TGTGCCAGCAGCGAAGACGGACAGAATCAAGAGACCCAGTACTTC. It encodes CASSEDGQNQETQYF.

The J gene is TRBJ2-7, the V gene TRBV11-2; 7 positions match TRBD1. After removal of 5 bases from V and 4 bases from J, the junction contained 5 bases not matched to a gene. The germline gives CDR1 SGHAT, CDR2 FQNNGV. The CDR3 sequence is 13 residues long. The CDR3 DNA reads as TGTGCCAGCAGCACCGGGACAGATTACGAGCAGTACTTC. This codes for CASSTGTDYEQYF.

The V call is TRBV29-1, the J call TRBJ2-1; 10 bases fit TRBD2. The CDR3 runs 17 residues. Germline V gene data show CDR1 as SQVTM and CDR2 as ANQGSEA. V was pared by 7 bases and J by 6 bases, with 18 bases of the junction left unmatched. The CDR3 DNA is TGCAGCGGAGACGGGGGGCATGGGCTAGCGGGAGTCAATGAGCAGTTCTTC. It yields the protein CSGDGGHGLAGVNEQFF.

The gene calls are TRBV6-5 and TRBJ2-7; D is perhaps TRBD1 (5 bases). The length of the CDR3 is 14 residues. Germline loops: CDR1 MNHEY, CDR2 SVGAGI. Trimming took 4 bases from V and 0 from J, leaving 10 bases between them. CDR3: CASSLGQNSYEQYF. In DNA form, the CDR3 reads TGTGCCAGCAGTTTGGGGCAGAACTCCTACGAGCAGTACTTC.

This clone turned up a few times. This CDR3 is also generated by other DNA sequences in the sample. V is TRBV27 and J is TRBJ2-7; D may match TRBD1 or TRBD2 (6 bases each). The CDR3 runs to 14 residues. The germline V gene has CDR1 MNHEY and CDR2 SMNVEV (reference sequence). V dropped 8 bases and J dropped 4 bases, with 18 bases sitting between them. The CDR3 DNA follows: TGTGCCAGCGCCCTCGGGGGCGGTGGGTACGAGCAGTACTTC. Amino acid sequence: CASALGGGGYEQYF.

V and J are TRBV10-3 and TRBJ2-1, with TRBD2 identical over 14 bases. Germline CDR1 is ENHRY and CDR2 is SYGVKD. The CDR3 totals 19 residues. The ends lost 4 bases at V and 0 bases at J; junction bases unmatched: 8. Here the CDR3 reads CAISADGTSGSRSYNEQFF. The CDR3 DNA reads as TGTGCCATCAGTGCAGACGGGACTAGCGGGAGTCGCTCCTACAATGAGCAGTTCTTC.